This T cell receptor beta chain was captured in a study of cytomegalovirus exposure and HLA in healthy donors. Findings and caveats of the study: Rare TCR sequences dominated, though some public TCRs recurred in many donors.

Amplification used 60 Vbeta primers and 13 Jbeta primers. Generated by immunoSEQ multiplex PCR, the TCRdb table keeps only in-frame clones and is missing some. The data show about 140,000 clones, about 74% seen once. This clone was seen at least ten times. What it binds is not known. Germline V lookup: CDR1 MGHDK, CDR2 SYGVNS. V lost 3 bases, J lost 0 bases, and 9 bases lay in between. This CDR3 has 16 amino acids. The rearrangement joins TRBV25-1 to TRBJ2-6; tentatively, D is TRBD1 (6 bases). The sequenced sample was PBMCs. The clonotype comes from a man between 25 and 39 years old in good health and CMV-seronegative. CDR3 sequence: CASSDRQVSGANVLTF. CDR3 bases: TGTGCCAGCAGTGATAGACAGGTCTCTGGGGCCAACGTCCTGACTTTC.